These 26 T cell receptor beta chains share one sample of origin, sequenced in a study. TCRdb analysed the RT-PCR reads with MiXCR anew, one entry per CDR3 protein. The repertoire holds hundreds of thousands of distinct CDR3 sequences, with approximately 15% as singletons. The sequenced material came from memory CD4+ T cells from blood. The receptor set was obtained from a female donor in good health, serving as a healthy control.

This rearrangement joins TRBV28 to TRBJ2-2, with D hard to call. Trimming shortened V by 8 bases and J by 0 bases, and 10 bases separated the two germline ends. CDR1 and CDR2 from the germline V gene are MDHEN and SYDVKM. The CDR3 loop spans 14 amino acids. The CDR3, as DNA: TGTGCCAGCGTTACAATCGCGAACACCGGGGAGCTGTTTTTT. Translation gives CASVTIANTGELFF.

This clonotype was recorded at least ten times. V and J are TRBV5-5 and TRBJ2-3; no definite D call. The germline V gene encodes CDR1 SGHKS and CDR2 YYEKEE (reference sequence). The CDR3 is 15 amino acids. V lost 0 bases, J lost 0 bases, and 8 bases lay in between. Here the CDR3 DNA reads TGTGCCAGCAGCTTGGACATCGCGAGCACAGATACGCAGTATTTT. As protein: CASSLDIASTDTQYF.

V is TRBV28 and J is TRBJ2-7; D is undetermined. V was cut by 3 bases and J by 6 bases, with 12 bases left in between. CDR1 and CDR2 (germline): MDHEN, SYDVKM. This CDR3 spans 13 amino acids. The CDR3 sequence: CASSFATLAEQYF. CDR3 DNA sequence: TGTGCCAGCAGTTTTGCCACACTGGCCGAGCAGTACTTC.

The chain employs TRBV5-5 and TRBJ1-2; D may be TRBD1 (6 bases). The CDR3 covers 15 residues. The V end was cut by 3 bases, the J end by 1 base, with 13 bases between. Germline V gene sequence: CDR1 SGHKS, CDR2 YYEKEE (reference sequence). CDR3 sequence: CASSSGQGNNYGYTF. The CDR3 DNA is TGTGCCAGCAGCTCGGGCCAGGGGAATAACTATGGCTACACCTTC.

This clonotype came up many times. The gene calls are TRBV10-3 and TRBJ2-5; a weak D match, TRBD2 (5 bases). This CDR3 contains 13 residues. Germline CDR1 is ENHRY and CDR2 is SYGVKD. V lost 4 bases, J lost 3 bases, and 9 bases lay in between. The CDR3: CAISGGQEETQYF. The DNA for the CDR3 is TGTGCCATCAGTGGAGGGCAGGAAGAGACCCAGTACTTC.

This clonotype came up a few times. The chain employs TRBV20-1 and TRBJ2-3, with TRBD2 identical over 10 bases. The junction had 3 bases not matched to a gene; V was cut back by 0 bases and J by 3 bases. The germline V gene has CDR1 DFQATT and CDR2 SNEGSKA (reference sequence). The CDR3 is 15 amino acids. The CDR3 reads CSARDRGLATDTQYF. CDR3 DNA sequence: TGCAGTGCTAGAGATAGGGGACTAGCGACAGATACGCAGTATTTT.

J is TRBJ1-1 and V is TRBV6-2 or TRBV6-3; weak D call: TRBD1 (5 bases). Deletions cut 4 bases from V and 6 bases from J, with 15 bases between. This CDR3 contains 14 residues. CDR1 is MNHEY, CDR2 SVGEGT, per germline. The CDR3 is CASSSTDRGPEAFF. CDR3 in DNA: TGTGCCAGCAGTTCGACGGATCGGGGACCTGAAGCTTTCTTT.

This clonotype was recorded at least ten times. The CDR3 DNA follows: TGTGCCAGCGTGACTCCTGAGCAGTACTTC. Its protein product is CASVTPEQYF. The V and J genes are TRBV9 and TRBJ2-7; D gene uncertain. This CDR3 has 10 amino acids. Germline loops: CDR1 SGDLS, CDR2 YYNGEE. V lost 7 bases and J lost 7, with 9 bases in between.

The genes are TRBV11-2 and TRBJ2-3; D may be TRBD1 (5 bases). The J call may be faulty, since TRBJ2-5 better matches the DNA end. Looked up from germline, CDR1 is SGHAT and CDR2 is FQNNGV. CDR3 length: 13 amino acids. The DNA for the CDR3 is TGTGCCAGCAGCTCTGGGGCTGATGAGACCCAGTACTTC. It specifies CASSSGADETQYF.

This clonotype was recorded at least ten times. The chain has TRBV18 and TRBJ2-2; D possibly corresponds to TRBD1 (5 bases). Germline V gives CDR1 KGHSH, CDR2 LQKENI. The CDR3 totals 14 residues. V shed 3 bases and J shed 1 base, with 6 bases lying between them. DNA of the CDR3: TGTGCCAGCTCACCGGACAAGAACACCGGGGAGCTGTTTTTT. This translates into CASSPDKNTGELFF.

This chain links TRBV7-2 with TRBJ2-4, with D unclear. Between the trimmed V and J ends, which lost 1 base and 15 bases, there was a span of 22 bases. Germline values: CDR1 SGHTA, CDR2 FQGNSA. The CDR3 is 15 residues long. The CDR3 protein is CASSLDSAVYSTAYF. In DNA form, the CDR3 reads TGTGCCAGCAGCTTAGACTCGGCAGTCTATTCTACCGCGTACTTC.

V usage is TRBV28 and J usage is TRBJ1-1, with D unclear. V lost 6 bases and J 8 bases, leaving 10 bases between the germline ends. Germline values: CDR1 MDHEN, CDR2 SYDVKM. The CDR3 is 11 residues long. The CDR3 spells CASRDGLEAFF. The CDR3 DNA reads TGTGCCAGCAGGGACGGTTTGGAAGCTTTCTTT.

Many counts were recorded for this clonotype. The chain employs TRBV12-3 or TRBV12-4 and TRBJ1-2; D not resolved. V was trimmed by 6 bases and J by 6 bases, leaving 11 bases between them. The CDR3 spans 12 residues. CDR3 DNA sequence: TGTGCCAGCAGCCGGCGTGCGGATGGCTACACCTTC. It codes for CASSRRADGYTF.

This clonotype was counted at least ten times. The V call is TRBV5-1, the J call TRBJ1-1; 10 nucleotides line up with TRBD1. This CDR3 spans 15 amino acids. CDR1 and CDR2 (germline): SGHRS, YFSETQ. V gave up 4 bases and J gave up 3 bases; unmatched junction bases: 6. This chain's CDR3 is CASSLRTGGDTEAFF. DNA of the CDR3: TGCGCCAGCAGCCTCCGGACAGGGGGGGACACTGAAGCTTTCTTT.

This chain connects TRBV27 to TRBJ1-2; D might be TRBD1 (5 bases). Germline V gives CDR1 MNHEY, CDR2 SMNVEV (reference sequence). The CDR3 runs to 14 residues. The V end lost 3 bases, the J end lost 7 bases, and 15 bases lay between the germline ends. The CDR3 bases are TGTGCCAGCAGTTTGGGGGTACGGATTGGTGGCTACACCTTC. It translates to CASSLGVRIGGYTF.

This clonotype came up a few times. The chain joins TRBV5-5 to TRBJ1-2; D call uncertain. V was pared by 0 bases and J by 6 bases, with 9 bases between. Germline CDR1 is SGHKS and CDR2 is YYEKEE (reference sequence). This CDR3 has 13 residues. DNA of the CDR3: TGTGCCAGCAGCTTGGCCCCAGCAGATGGCTACACCTTC. This encodes CASSLAPADGYTF.

In nucleotides, the CDR3 is TGTGCCAGCAGCTTGCCGGGACAGATGACCGACATTGAGCAGTTCTTC. It codes for CASSLPGQMTDIEQFF. The chain carries TRBV5-5 and TRBJ2-1; 7 bases are shared with TRBD1. V was clipped by 1 base and J by 9 bases; unmatched bases: 13. The CDR3 length is 16 residues. CDR1 is SGHKS and CDR2 is YYEKEE in the germline V gene (reference sequence).

This clonotype appeared a single time. Lacking the conserved final phenylalanine or tryptophan, this CDR3 likely reflects a read error. The CDR3 loop reads CASSPQAGRDQPQHV. Written as DNA, the CDR3 is TGTGCCAGCAGCCCACAAGCGGGCAGAGATCAGCCCCAGCATGTT. The chain combines TRBV7-9 with TRBJ1-5; D gene uncertain. Trimming removed 5 bases at V and 5 bases at J, with 16 bases between. Per the germline V gene, CDR1 is SEHNR and CDR2 is FQNEAQ (reference sequence). The length of the CDR3 is 15 residues.

This clonotype was counted many times. The CDR3 reads CASSLGAYNEQFF. CDR3 bases: TGCGCCAGCAGCTTGGGCGCCTACAATGAGCAGTTCTTC. The chain recombines TRBV5-1 with TRBJ2-1; no reliable D call. This CDR3 comprises 13 residues. The V and J ends lost 0 bases and 2 bases respectively, with 3 bases between them. The germline V gene has CDR1 SGHRS and CDR2 YFSETQ. Based on the CDR3 plus reference TRBV5-1 and TRBJ2-1, the full variable domain is KAGVTQTPRYLIKTRGQQVTLSCSPISGHRSVSWYQQTPGQGLQFLFEYFSETQRNKGNFPGRFSGRQFSNSRSEMNVSTLELGDSALYLCASSLGAYNEQFFGPGTRLTVL.

The table lists this clonotype with a few counts. The V gene is TRBV7-6, the J gene TRBJ1-3; no definite D call. CDR1 is SGHVS and CDR2 is FNYEAQ in the germline V gene. V was trimmed by 2 bases and J by 0 bases, leaving 8 bases between them. This CDR3 comprises 15 residues. The CDR3, as DNA: TGTGCCAGCAGCTTAAGGGTCAACTCTGGAAACACCATATATTTT. Its protein product is CASSLRVNSGNTIYF.

In this sample, this clonotype turned up a few times. The chain has TRBV3-1 and TRBJ1-5; D is unclear. The CDR3 length is 15 residues. Germline V gene data show CDR1 as LGHDT and CDR2 as YNNKEL (reference sequence). The V end lost 4 bases, the J end lost 2 bases, and 12 bases lay between the germline ends. The CDR3 protein is CASSPLGGGNQPQHF. The CDR3 DNA reads TGTGCCAGCAGCCCCCTTGGTGGTGGCAATCAGCCCCAGCATTTT.

The table lists this clonotype with a few counts. The chain joins TRBV20-1 to TRBJ2-7, with 7 bases identical to TRBD2. The germline V gene encodes CDR1 DFQATT and CDR2 SNEGSKA (reference sequence). Trimming cost V 0 bases and J 4 bases; bases outside gene matches: 9. This CDR3 comprises 15 residues. CDR3 in DNA: TGCAGTGCTAGAGATATGGGGGGAGGGCGTTACGAGCAGTACTTC. This gives the protein CSARDMGGGRYEQYF.

Only a few counts were recorded for this clonotype. The chain uses TRBV20-1 and TRBJ2-7; 11 bases align to TRBD1. The CDR3 covers 14 residues. The junction had 10 bases not matched to a gene; V was cut back by 6 bases and J by 6 bases. Germline lookup yields CDR1 DFQATT and CDR2 SNEGSKA (reference sequence). This chain's CDR3 is CSAPDRGRFSEQYF. In DNA form, the CDR3 reads TGCAGTGCCCCGGACAGGGGGCGATTCTCCGAGCAGTACTTC.

The chain employs TRBV7-6 and TRBJ2-7, with D uncertain. The germline V gene encodes CDR1 SGHVS and CDR2 FNYEAQ. V shed 0 bases and J shed 2 bases, with 11 bases lying between them. The CDR3 loop spans 15 amino acids. The CDR3 DNA reads TGTGCCAGCAGCTTAGCTTTTGGACGGGCCTACGAGCAGTACTTC. Amino acids: CASSLAFGRAYEQYF.

This clonotype was seen at least ten times. The chain couples TRBV12-3 or TRBV12-4 to TRBJ2-5; 9 bases map to TRBD1. V shed 4 bases and J 5 bases; nucleotides not matched to a gene: 8. This CDR3 is 15 amino acids long. The CDR3 DNA reads TGTGCCAGCAGTTCCTACGGACAGGGGTACGAGACCCAGTACTTC. Amino acid sequence: CASSSYGQGYETQYF.

This clonotype was picked up many times. The J gene is TRBJ1-1, the V gene TRBV6-2 or TRBV6-3, with D hard to call. Germline V gene sequence: CDR1 MNHEY, CDR2 SVGEGT. This CDR3 has 13 residues. V was cut by 6 bases and J by 3 bases, with 11 bases left in between. For the CDR3, the DNA is TGTGCCAGCAGAACGACACCCCACACTGAAGCTTTCTTT. Encoded protein: CASRTTPHTEAFF.